The rows below give T cell receptor beta chains drawn from one sample of a study of shared clonotypes between healthy human individuals. Libraries were prepared by immunoSEQ multiplex PCR; TCRdb keeps only in-frame clonotypes and omits some of them. The table lists about 2.4 million clones, approximately 93% of them singletons. Sequencing used naive CD4+ T cells from PBMCs. The receptors derive from a man aged 18 to 29 in good health. Some clones in this sample may be carry-over from other donors' samples. Each CDR3 is given with its conserved first and last residue.

V	length	J	CDR3
TRBV28	11	TRBJ1-4	CASSLEEKLFF
TRBV29-1	12	TRBJ2-1	CSVEGGPGEQFF
TRBV5-1	17	TRBJ2-1	CASSLATSGQRHNEQFF
TRBV28	12	TRBJ1-2	CASSVSKGGYTF
TRBV6-6	13	TRBJ1-2	CASSLRQDREYTF
TRBV20-1	11	TRBJ1-4	CSARTGEKLFF
TRBV27	16	TRBJ2-7	CASSAQGLGSVYEQYF
TRBV6-5	13	TRBJ2-5	CASSFSSPETQYF
TRBV5-4	18	TRBJ2-3	CASSRGLAGGPGTDTQYF
TRBV30	13	TRBJ2-7	CAWSTGHYYEQYF
TRBV5-1	15	TRBJ2-1	CASSSGTSGSDEQFF
TRBV15	17	TRBJ1-5	CATSRGAGQYSNQPQHF
TRBV6-1	12	TRBJ2-2	CASSELRGELFF
TRBV5-1	18	TRBJ2-1	CASSKGLAGLISYNEQFF
TRBV19	18	TRBJ2-3	CASSMFGSASIETDTQYF
TRBV4-1	16	TRBJ2-3	CASSLRVEEGRDTQYF
TRBV5-1	13	TRBJ2-7	CASSLWRTYEQYF
TRBV19	17	TRBJ1-2	CASSRYGLGQDNYGYTF
TRBV7-2	12	TRBJ1-2	CASSPDIYGYTF
TRBV5-1	15	TRBJ2-5	CASSLGGGKQETQYF
TRBV14	16	TRBJ2-3	CASSQDLGDGTDTQYF
TRBV15	14	TRBJ2-1	CATSRVLGSNEQFF
TRBV7-2	12	TRBJ1-5	CASSVYNQPQHF
TRBV27	16	TRBJ2-3	CASSYPQGLLTDTQYF
TRBV7-2	15	TRBJ1-3	CASSQSPGAGNTIYF
TRBV5-6	16	TRBJ1-5	CASSFFLGQVNQPQHF
TRBV6-6	13	TRBJ1-2	CASSYGQNYGYTF
TRBV27	13	TRBJ1-4	CASSYRGDEKLFF
TRBV9	15	TRBJ1-2	CASSPISGGGDGYTF
TRBV7-2	15	TRBJ2-3	CATYPRAGVRSPQYF
TRBV6-5	13	TRBJ1-1	CASSSSPITEAFF
TRBV5-1	13	TRBJ2-7	CASSLEGMAEQYF
TRBV28	14	TRBJ2-1	CASSADRVGNEQFF
TRBV5-4	16	TRBJ2-1	CASSASGTSKYNEQFF
TRBV27	14	TRBJ2-7	CASSSVRESYEQYF
TRBV25-1	16	TRBJ1-4	CASSEAGRIQNEKLFF
TRBV6-5	16	TRBJ2-1	CASSYLGLASGNEQFF
TRBV6-6	16	TRBJ2-5	CASSYSMGGAVETQYF
TRBV6-5	14	TRBJ2-3	CASSRGRSTDTQYF
TRBV9	15	TRBJ2-2	CASSVVFRNTGELFF
TRBV11-2	13	TRBJ1-5	CASSPEPNQPQHF
TRBV7-8	13	TRBJ1-2	CASSRDRAQRSIF
TRBV7-2	14	TRBJ2-7	CASSLVGISYEQYF
TRBV5-1	14	TRBJ1-2	CASSPRSDIYGYTF
TRBV14	16	TRBJ1-1	CASSQDRGQVNTEAFF
TRBV29-1	14	TRBJ2-1	CSVRRAGGRNEQFF
TRBV5-1	16	TRBJ2-5	CASSLEGTSGQETQYF
TRBV7-3	12	TRBJ1-1	CASSTRQGEAFF
TRBV5-4	15	TRBJ2-1	CASSRAGFSYNEQFF
TRBV6-5	15	TRBJ1-1	CASSYSRQGRTEAFF
TRBV28	13	TRBJ2-7	CATHYGGRGEQYF
TRBV11-1	13	TRBJ1-1	CASSLHLGTEAFF
TRBV7-9	16	TRBJ2-7	CASSLRLGQGDYEQYF
TRBV7-2	15	TRBJ2-1	CASRLAGVSYNEQFF
TRBV27	15	TRBJ1-6	CASRQGGSYNSPLHF
TRBV2	12	TRBJ2-1	CASSEVSDEQFF
TRBV5-4	14	TRBJ2-5	CASSFVAAQETQYF
TRBV10-3	14	TRBJ2-7	CAIKPDRVLYEQYF
TRBV6-1	13	TRBJ1-2	CASSLQRYYGYTF
TRBV11-2	16	TRBJ2-4	CASSLGQVLAKNIQYF